One sample yielded the 30 T cell receptor beta chains listed below, sequenced in a study of T cell repertoires in cytomegalovirus infection. Antigen specificity for these receptors is unknown. One entry per CDR3 protein results from TCRdb running MiXCR on the reads. Altogether about a million distinct CDR3 sequences are present, approximately 31% being singletons, with the ten largest covering roughly 13%. The source material was cultured CD8+ T cells from PBMCs, sampled from culture after CMV antigen stimulation. These receptors originate from a human donor in good health (CMV status not recorded). Some clones in this sample may be carry-over from other donors' samples.

The gene calls are TRBV6-2 or TRBV6-3 and TRBJ2-5; a weak D match, TRBD2 (5 bases). V shed 1 base and J shed 4 bases, with 16 bases lying between them. Per the germline V gene, CDR1 is MNHEY and CDR2 is SVGEGT. This CDR3 is 16 amino acids long. For the CDR3, the DNA is TGTGCCAGCAGTTACTGGGCGAAGGGTAGCGCAGAGACCCAGTACTTC. Amino acids: CASSYWAKGSAETQYF.

The rearrangement links TRBV4-3 to TRBJ2-1, with 9 positions matching TRBD2. Trimming removed 2 bases from V and 0 bases from J; junction bases left unmatched: 2. The CDR3 totals 16 residues. Germline CDR1 and CDR2: LGHNA and YSLEER. The CDR3 is CASSQPGLASYNEQFF. CDR3 bases: TGCGCCAGCAGCCAACCGGGACTAGCCTCCTACAATGAGCAGTTCTTC.

This sequence joins TRBV12-3 or TRBV12-4 and TRBJ2-7; 9 nucleotides line up with TRBD2. V lost 7 bases, J lost 2 bases, and 6 bases stayed unmatched. The CDR3 consists of 14 residues. Here the CDR3 reads CASTSSGAPYEQYF. In DNA form, the CDR3 reads TGTGCCAGCACCTCTAGCGGGGCCCCCTACGAGCAGTACTTC.

This chain connects TRBV6-2 or TRBV6-3 to TRBJ2-1; 7 nucleotides line up with TRBD2. The J segment lost 9 bases and the V segment lost 7 bases, leaving 12 bases of the junction unmatched. CDR1 and CDR2 from the germline V gene are MNHEY and SVGEGT. There are 14 residues in the CDR3. The CDR3 DNA is TGTGCCAGCACTCCCGGGACTATATCAAGTGAGCAGTTCTTC. This codes for CASTPGTISSEQFF.

The chain is built from TRBV4-1 and TRBJ2-1, with TRBD2 matching 11 bases. Germline values: CDR1 MGHRA, CDR2 YSYEKL. The CDR3 sequence is 18 residues long. With V trimmed by 1 base and J by 6 bases, 11 bases remained unmatched. CDR3 protein: CASSQVLAGGQFSNEQFF. The CDR3 DNA reads TGCGCCAGCAGCCAAGTCCTAGCGGGGGGCCAGTTTTCCAATGAGCAGTTCTTC.

The V and J genes are TRBV4-1 and TRBJ2-3; D remains unclear. The germline V gene encodes CDR1 MGHRA and CDR2 YSYEKL. The length of the CDR3 is 16 residues. Trimming took 1 base from V and 2 from J, leaving 13 bases between them. In nucleotides, the CDR3 is TGCGCCAGCAGCCAAGGGAAAACGTCTGACACAGATACGCAGTATTTT. Translation gives CASSQGKTSDTDTQYF.

This clonotype has a handful of counts. The rearrangement uses TRBV7-9 and TRBJ2-5, with D possibly TRBD1 on 7 matching bases. The CDR3 sequence is 15 residues long. The ends were cut back, 5 bases at V and 2 bases at J, with 15 bases in the middle. Germline V CDR1 and CDR2: SEHNR, FQNEAQ (reference sequence). CDR3 bases: TGTGCCAGCAGCGGAGGGGCAGGGGGTCAAGAGACCCAGTACTTC. Protein sequence: CASSGGAGGQETQYF.

Remarks on this clonotype: With a much larger clone just one base away, this may be a read error. V is TRBV7-8 and J is TRBJ1-1; D is unclear. The CDR3 totals 15 residues. The germline CDR1 and CDR2 sequences are SGHVS and FQNEAQ. This CDR3 reads CASSLVARPNAEAFF. The CDR3 nucleotides are TGTGCCAGCAGCTTAGTAGCCCGACCGAACGCTGAAGCTTTCTTT.

This clonotype has only a few counts. V and J are TRBV14 and TRBJ2-7; 7 bases are shared with TRBD2. Germline V gene lookup returns CDR1 SGHDN and CDR2 FVKESK. J was trimmed by 7 bases and V by 5 bases; bases with no gene match: 8. The CDR3 loop spans 13 amino acids. The CDR3 DNA follows: TGTGCCAGCAGCACCCGGAAAGCGGGGGAGCAGTACTTC. Its protein is CASSTRKAGEQYF. The whole variable domain, remainder taken from reference TRBV14 and TRBJ2-7, is EAGVTQFPSHSVIEKGQTVTLRCDPISGHDNLYWYRRVMGKEIKFLLHFVKESKQDESGMPNNRFLAERTGGTYSTLKVQPAELEDSGVYFCASSTRKAGEQYFGPGTRLTVT.

This clonotype was seen a handful of times. V is TRBV12-3 or TRBV12-4 and J is TRBJ2-1; D gene unclear. With 6 bases removed from V and 5 bases from J, the gap between germline ends came to 17 bases. The CDR3 has 15 amino acids. CDR3 coding DNA: TGTGCCAGCAGCCAGACCTCTTTGGCTGACAATGAGCAGTTCTTC. Amino acid sequence: CASSQTSLADNEQFF.

Many counts were recorded for this clonotype. The rearrangement links TRBV24-1 to TRBJ2-2; maybe TRBD2 (6 bases). Germline loops: CDR1 KGHDR, CDR2 SFDVKD. This CDR3 has 16 amino acids. V was pared by 2 bases and J by 0 bases, with 9 bases between. The CDR3, as DNA: TGTGCCACCAGTGATTCCGGGACTTCGAACACCGGGGAGCTGTTTTTT. Amino acids: CATSDSGTSNTGELFF.

The rearrangement uses TRBV4-1 and TRBJ2-7, with D perhaps assigned TRBD1 or TRBD2 (5 bases each). The germline V gene has CDR1 MGHRA and CDR2 YSYEKL. Trimming left V 4 bases short and J 4 bases short, with 14 bases between. The CDR3 has 14 amino acids. DNA for the CDR3: TGCGCCAGCAGCCGGGGAGCCGGGGCTTACGAGCAGTACGTC. Protein: CASSRGAGAYEQYV.

Only a few counts were recorded for this clonotype. The V call is TRBV5-5, the J call TRBJ2-7; 8 nucleotides agree with TRBD1. Trimming took 0 bases from V and 0 from J; bases not matched to a gene: 5. Germline V gene lookup returns CDR1 SGHKS and CDR2 YYEKEE (reference sequence). There are 16 residues in the CDR3. Here the CDR3 reads CASSLEPGGFSYEQYV. The CDR3 nucleotides read TGTGCCAGCAGCTTGGAGCCAGGGGGCTTCTCCTACGAGCAGTACGTC.

As for this clonotype: The junction departs from the called germline gene at one end, perhaps through a read error. V usage is TRBV6-5 and J usage is TRBJ2-7; D is unclear. Germline V gene sequence: CDR1 MNHEY, CDR2 SVGAGI. The CDR3 is made up of 16 amino acids. CDR3 DNA sequence: TGTGCCAGCAGTTACTCGAGGAACACCCTCTCCTACGAGCAGTGCTTC. Translation: CASSYSRNTLSYEQCF.

The CDR3 coding sequence is TGTGCCAGCAGTTGGGGACAGGGGGGAGGTGGCTACACCTTC. Encoded protein: CASSWGQGGGGYTF. The chain has TRBV27 and TRBJ1-2, with 11 bases matching TRBD1. The CDR3 extends over 14 amino acids. The V gene end was trimmed by 4 bases and the J gene end by 7 bases; junction bases not matched to a gene: 5. The germline V gene encodes CDR1 MNHEY and CDR2 SMNVEV (reference sequence).

This clonotype was seen a single time. Given a much more abundant clone one base away, this may be a read error. The chain is built from TRBV7-6 and TRBJ1-1; D is perhaps TRBD1 (5 bases). The CDR3 runs 13 residues. Germline V lookup: CDR1 SGHVS, CDR2 FNYEAQ. The CDR3 DNA sequence: TGTGCCAGCGGCTTAGGGGCGCGGGCTGAAGCTTTCTTT. This gives the protein CASGLGARAEAFF.

This chain uses TRBV19 with TRBJ2-3, with D maybe TRBD2 (6 bases). With 5 bases removed from V and 1 base from J, the gap between germline ends came to 13 bases. Germline V gene sequence: CDR1 LNHDA, CDR2 SQIVND (reference sequence). The CDR3 covers 15 residues. Written as DNA, the CDR3 is TGTGCCAGTAGTGGGACGGGACTCGGCACAGATACGCAGTATTTT. It specifies CASSGTGLGTDTQYF.

The table lists this clonotype with a few counts. The V and J genes are TRBV11-2 and TRBJ2-2; D gene ambiguous. With 0 bases removed from V and 3 bases from J, the gap between germline ends came to 8 bases. This CDR3 is built from 15 residues. Germline CDR1 and CDR2: SGHAT and FQNNGV. Here the CDR3 reads CASSLDRTYTGELFF. CDR3 DNA sequence: TGTGCCAGCAGCTTAGACCGGACCTACACCGGGGAGCTGTTTTTT.

A word on this clonotype: A clone one base away is much larger, so this may be a read error. CDR3 protein: CASSLGLGGFGNTIYF. The CDR3 coding sequence is TGTGCCAGCAGCTTAGGGTTGGGGGGGTTTGGAAACACCATATATTTT. The chain joins TRBV7-2 to TRBJ1-3, with D maybe TRBD1 (5 bases). CDR3 size: 16 residues. Trimming removed 1 base from V and 3 bases from J, with 13 bases in between. CDR1 is SGHTA, CDR2 FQGNSA, per germline.

The chain links TRBV24-1 to TRBJ2-5, with 10 nucleotides matching TRBD1. The junction had 11 bases not matched to a gene; V was cut back by 11 bases and J by 6 bases. Germline CDR1 and CDR2: KGHDR and SFDVKD. The CDR3 is made up of 14 amino acids. CDR3 coding DNA: TGTGCCATTCAAGCGGGGACAGGGGTACAGACCCAGTACTTC. It specifies CAIQAGTGVQTQYF.

This chain joins TRBV20-1 and TRBJ2-7; a weak D match, TRBD1 (6 bases). The V and J ends lost 5 bases and 2 bases respectively, with 16 bases between them. Germline lookup yields CDR1 DFQATT and CDR2 SNEGSKA (reference sequence). This CDR3 comprises 14 residues. CDR3 nucleotides: TGCAGTGCTGTCAGTAGGGACACCACCTACGAGCAGTACGTC. Translation: CSAVSRDTTYEQYV.

J is TRBJ2-1 and V is TRBV27; D ambiguous. The CDR3 covers 15 residues. Trimming left V 4 bases short and J 5 bases short, with 15 bases between. Looked up from germline, CDR1 is MNHEY and CDR2 is SMNVEV (reference sequence). The CDR3 DNA sequence: TGTGCCAGCAGTTCTCCTCACGGGTTCGACAATGAGCAGTTCTTC. Protein product: CASSSPHGFDNEQFF.

This clonotype was recorded a few times. The rearrangement uses TRBV6-6 and TRBJ1-2; 7 nucleotides align to TRBD1. Trimming removed 6 bases from V and 10 bases from J; junction bases left unmatched: 5. The CDR3 contains 11 residues. Germline V gene lookup returns CDR1 MNHNY and CDR2 SVGAGI (reference sequence). Here the CDR3 reads CASSPGQDYTF. DNA for the CDR3: TGTGCCAGCAGCCCAGGACAGGACTACACCTTC.

V is TRBV4-2 and J is TRBJ2-7; 10 nucleotides agree with TRBD2. CDR3 length: 17 amino acids. Germline V gene data show CDR1 as LGHNA and CDR2 as YNFKEQ. V was clipped by 1 base and J by 0 bases; unmatched bases: 6. The CDR3 sequence: CASSQASGGPSSYEQYF. CDR3 coding DNA: TGTGCCAGCAGCCAAGCTAGCGGGGGCCCCAGCTCCTACGAGCAGTACTTC.

This rearrangement joins TRBV2 to TRBJ2-6; D unresolved. The CDR3 is 16 residues long. Germline assignment: CDR1 SNHLY and CDR2 FYNNEI. Trimming took off 5 bases at V and 0 bases at J, with 11 bases between the two ends. The CDR3 loop is CASSQNRHSGANVLTF. The CDR3 coding sequence is TGTGCCAGCAGTCAAAACCGACACTCTGGGGCCAACGTCCTGACTTTC.

Only a few counts were recorded for this clonotype. The chain links TRBV10-3 to TRBJ1-3; tentative D call: TRBD1 (6 bases). The ends were cut back, 8 bases at V and 0 bases at J, with 14 bases in the middle. Germline CDR1 and CDR2: ENHRY and SYGVKD. The CDR3 runs 15 residues. The CDR3 nucleotides are TGTGCCATCTCGGGGGCAGGAAGCTCTGGAAACACCATATATTTT. Translated, it gives CAISGAGSSGNTIYF.

This clonotype was counted only a few times. The rearrangement uses TRBV2 and TRBJ2-1, with 8 nucleotides matching TRBD2. CDR3 length equals 16 residues. V was pared by 0 bases and J by 8 bases, with 9 bases of the junction left unmatched. Germline CDR1 SNHLY, CDR2 FYNNEI. CDR3 bases: TGTGCCAGCAGTGAAGCGGGACGGGGGGGCCGGTATGAGCAGTTCTTC. Translation: CASSEAGRGGRYEQFF.

The table lists this clonotype with a count of one. The rearrangement links TRBV14 to TRBJ2-1; D gene ambiguous. The CDR3 extends over 16 amino acids. Trimming removed 0 bases from V and 3 bases from J, with 12 bases in between. Germline loops: CDR1 SGHDN, CDR2 FVKESK. The CDR3 here is CASSQDTRHNYNEQFF. The CDR3 coding sequence is TGTGCCAGCAGCCAAGATACGAGACATAACTACAATGAGCAGTTCTTC. The whole variable domain, filled in from reference TRBV14 and TRBJ2-1, reads EAGVTQFPSHSVIEKGQTVTLRCDPISGHDNLYWYRRVMGKEIKFLLHFVKESKQDESGMPNNRFLAERTGGTYSTLKVQPAELEDSGVYFCASSQDTRHNYNEQFFGPGTRLTVL.

This clonotype was seen at least ten times. The J gene is TRBJ2-7, the V gene TRBV7-6; D is unresolved. Germline assignment: CDR1 SGHVS and CDR2 FNYEAQ. The CDR3 length is 13 residues. The V end lost 2 bases, the J end lost 0 bases, and 5 bases lay between the germline ends. CDR3 sequence reads: CASSLTSSYEQYV. The CDR3 DNA reads as TGTGCCAGCAGCTTAACGAGCTCCTACGAGCAGTACGTC.

Remarks on this clonotype: Since a much larger clone is just one base distant, this may be a read error. This chain links TRBV7-8 with TRBJ2-5; no firm D call. CDR3 length: 18 amino acids. Germline-derived CDR1 and CDR2 are SGHVS and FQNEAQ. V lost 5 bases and J 6 bases, leaving 28 bases between the germline ends. The CDR3 DNA reads TGTGCCAGCAGCCCTAATCAGAATGACGGGTCCCAATGGAAGACCCAGTACTTC. Protein product: CASSPNQNDGSQWKTQYF.